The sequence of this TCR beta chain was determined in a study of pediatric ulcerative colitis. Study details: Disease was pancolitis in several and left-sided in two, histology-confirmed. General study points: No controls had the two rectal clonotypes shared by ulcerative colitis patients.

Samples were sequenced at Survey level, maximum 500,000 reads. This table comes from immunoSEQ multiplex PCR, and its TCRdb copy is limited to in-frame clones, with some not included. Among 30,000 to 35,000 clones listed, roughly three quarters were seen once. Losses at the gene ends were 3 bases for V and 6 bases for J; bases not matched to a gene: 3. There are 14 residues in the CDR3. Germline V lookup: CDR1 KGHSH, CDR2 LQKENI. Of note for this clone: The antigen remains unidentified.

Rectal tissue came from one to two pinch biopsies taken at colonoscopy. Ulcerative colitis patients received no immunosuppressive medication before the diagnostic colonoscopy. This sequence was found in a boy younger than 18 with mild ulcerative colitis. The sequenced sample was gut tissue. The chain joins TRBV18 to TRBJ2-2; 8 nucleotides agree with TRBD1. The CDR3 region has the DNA TGTGCCAGCTCACCCACAGGGGGGCCCGGGGAGCTGTTTTTT. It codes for CASSPTGGPGELFF.